The 15 T cell receptor beta chains reported below all come from one sample, sequenced in a study of T-cell memory formation after mild COVID-19. MiXCR, run by TCRdb on the 5' RACE reads, gives a single entry per CDR3 protein. The data show around 340,000 distinct CDR3 sequences, roughly 13% seen once. The sample taken for sequencing was PBMCs or a T cell subset sorted from them (not recorded which). These receptors originate from a man between 18 and 29 years old who had mild COVID-19 (a few samples of this study predate the infection). Cell type and time point are not known.

This clonotype was observed a handful of times. This chain uses TRBV20-1 with TRBJ2-7, with TRBD2 matching 8 bases. The CDR3 is 13 amino acids. Germline assignment: CDR1 DFQATT and CDR2 SNEGSKA (reference sequence). The trim removed 7 bases at V and 3 bases at J, leaving 8 bases unmatched. The CDR3 is CSVLSGADYEQYF. The CDR3 nucleotides read TGCAGTGTTCTTAGCGGGGCGGACTACGAGCAGTACTTC.

The rearrangement links TRBV20-1 to TRBJ1-3; D gene ambiguous. Germline V gene data show CDR1 as DFQATT and CDR2 as SNEGSKA (reference sequence). V was shortened by 7 bases and J by 2 bases, with 6 bases between the two germline ends. The CDR3 runs to 11 residues. In DNA, the CDR3 is TGCAGTGTCGCAGCTGGAAACACCATATATTTT. Encoded protein: CSVAAGNTIYF.

This clonotype was detected many times. This chain uses TRBV29-1 with TRBJ1-2, with D uncertain. This CDR3 comprises 10 residues. V lost 6 bases to trimming and J lost 4 bases, with 6 bases between them. Germline CDR1 and CDR2: SQVTM and ANQGSEA. CDR3 bases: TGCAGCGTCAGAGGCTATGGCTACACCTTC. It yields the protein CSVRGYGYTF.

The V and J genes are TRBV28 and TRBJ1-2; unclear D gene. CDR1 is MDHEN and CDR2 is SYDVKM in the germline V gene. The CDR3 runs to 13 residues. The ends were cut back, 10 bases at V and 9 bases at J, with 21 bases in the middle. As DNA, the CDR3 is TGTGCCACCCTGCCTGGGGAGACTATGAGCTACACCTTC. Translating it yields CATLPGETMSYTF.

This clonotype was seen repeatedly, ten times or more. V is TRBV29-1 and J is TRBJ2-7, with D maybe TRBD1 (6 bases). CDR1 and CDR2 from the germline V gene are SQVTM and ANQGSEA. There are 12 residues in the CDR3. V was trimmed by 6 bases and J by 3 bases, leaving 12 bases between them. The CDR3 here is CSVEKGDYEQYF. In DNA form, the CDR3 reads TGCAGCGTCGAGAAGGGGGACTACGAGCAGTACTTC.

This clonotype has more than one count but fewer than ten. The genes are TRBV2 and TRBJ1-6; D might be TRBD1 (6 bases). CDR3 size: 15 residues. Germline V gene lookup returns CDR1 SNHLY and CDR2 FYNNEI. V was shortened by 6 bases and J by 2 bases, with 11 bases between the two germline ends. The CDR3 nucleotides are TGTGCCAGCAGGAACAGGGTCACCTATAATTCACCCCTCCACTTT. Its protein is CASRNRVTYNSPLHF.

This clonotype was found many times. This chain links TRBV4-1 with TRBJ1-1, with unresolved D. The CDR3 runs 15 residues. Germline V lookup: CDR1 MGHRA, CDR2 YSYEKL. Trimming shortened V by 1 base and J by 3 bases, and 12 bases separated the two germline ends. The CDR3 is CASSQVGGSYTEAFF. The CDR3 DNA reads TGCGCCAGCAGCCAAGTGGGAGGGTCTTACACTGAAGCTTTCTTT.

The V and J genes are TRBV5-1 and TRBJ2-6; tentatively, D is TRBD1 (5 bases). The CDR3 has 18 amino acids. V was trimmed by 5 bases and J by 0 bases, leaving 18 bases between them. Looked up from germline, CDR1 is SGHRS and CDR2 is YFSETQ. Here the CDR3 reads CASSSSQMGHSGANVLTF. The DNA of the CDR3 is TGCGCCAGCAGTTCCTCACAGATGGGGCACTCTGGGGCCAACGTCCTGACTTTC. The whole variable domain, filled in from reference TRBV5-1 and TRBJ2-6, reads KAGVTQTPRYLIKTRGQQVTLSCSPISGHRSVSWYQQTPGQGLQFLFEYFSETQRNKGNFPGRFSGRQFSNSRSEMNVSTLELGDSALYLCASSSSQMGHSGANVLTFGAGSRLTVL.

V is TRBV6-2 or TRBV6-3 and J is TRBJ1-1, with 8 nucleotides matching TRBD1. The CDR3 is made up of 14 amino acids. From germline, CDR1 is MNHEY and CDR2 SVGEGT. The V and J ends lost 6 bases and 4 bases, in that order; junction bases with no gene match: 7. The CDR3 loop is CASRNRGLGTEAFF. Written as DNA, the CDR3 is TGTGCCAGCAGAAACAGGGGGTTGGGCACTGAAGCTTTCTTT.

Here the CDR3 DNA reads TGCAGCGTTGAAGGGAACCACAGGGGATTCCAAGAGACCCAGTACTTC. Translated: CSVEGNHRGFQETQYF. The rearrangement links TRBV29-1 to TRBJ2-5, with 7 bases identical to TRBD1. The CDR3 contains 16 residues. The V segment lost 1 base and the J segment 1 base; nucleotides outside the gene matches: 9. Germline loops: CDR1 SQVTM, CDR2 ANQGSEA.

The CDR3 nucleotides read TGTGCCAGCTCACCGACACTCACAGATACGCAGTATTTT. It translates to CASSPTLTDTQYF. This rearrangement joins TRBV18 to TRBJ2-3; D ambiguous. This CDR3 is 13 amino acids long. CDR1 is KGHSH and CDR2 is LQKENI in the germline V gene. V was trimmed by 3 bases and J by 2 bases, leaving 6 bases between them.

Only a few counts were recorded for this clonotype. The chain uses TRBV20-1 and TRBJ2-1; D might be TRBD1 (6 bases). Between the trimmed V and J ends, which lost 0 bases and 6 bases, there was a span of 21 bases. The CDR3 totals 17 residues. Germline-derived CDR1 and CDR2 are DFQATT and SNEGSKA (reference sequence). CDR3 region: CSARDFAGQGIFNEQFF. As DNA, the CDR3 is TGCAGTGCTAGAGATTTTGCCGGCCAGGGGATATTCAATGAGCAGTTCTTC.

This chain links TRBV4-2 with TRBJ2-5; a weak D match, TRBD2 (6 bases). V was shortened by 5 bases and J by 0 bases, with 16 bases between the two germline ends. Germline V gene data show CDR1 as LGHNA and CDR2 as YNFKEQ. The CDR3 covers 16 residues. This chain's CDR3 is CASSSIGGVDQETQYF. The CDR3, as DNA: TGTGCCAGCAGCTCGATCGGCGGGGTAGACCAAGAGACCCAGTACTTC.

This sequence joins TRBV5-5 and TRBJ2-6; D gene unclear. The germline V and J ends were trimmed by 8 bases and 6 bases, with 21 bases remaining between them. Per the germline V gene, CDR1 is SGHKS and CDR2 is YYEKEE (reference sequence). This CDR3 comprises 16 residues. The CDR3 nucleotides read TGTGCCAGAAGCCATGCCCGACTGGCAGAGGCCAACGTCCTGACTTTC. Translation gives CARSHARLAEANVLTF.

This clonotype was counted a few times. The gene calls are TRBV28 and TRBJ2-5, with D perhaps matching TRBD1 (5 bases). The germline V gene has CDR1 MDHEN and CDR2 SYDVKM. Deletions cut 3 bases from V and 2 bases from J, with 10 bases between. CDR3 length: 14 amino acids. Here the CDR3 reads CASSLAGNQETQYF. The CDR3 coding sequence is TGTGCCAGCAGTTTGGCAGGGAATCAAGAGACCCAGTACTTC.